This T cell receptor beta chain was retrieved from a study of cytomegalovirus exposure and HLA in healthy donors. Overall study results and limits: Many donors shared some public TCRs, even though most TCR sequences were rare. One later analysis, an examination of the roughly 130 validation repertoires, found that first-cohort TCR clusters tended to co-occur in them. CMV antigen specificity of a few CMV-associated chains was confirmed in vitro.

Repertoires were generated with immunoSEQ multiplex PCR, while TCRdb's copy carries only in-frame clones and drops some. This table has over 85,000 clones, roughly 90% appearing once. This CDR3 is 14 amino acids long. Germline V gene data show CDR1 as MNHEY and CDR2 as SMNVEV (reference sequence). Trimming cost V 6 bases and J 8 bases; bases outside gene matches: 8. With respect to this clone: Antigen: not known.

Sequenced sample: PBMCs. The TCR comes from a woman aged 25 to 39 in good health and CMV-seropositive. The V and J genes are TRBV27 and TRBJ1-4; 8 bases are a match to TRBD1. CDR3 bases: TGTGCCAGCAGCGACCAGGGGGCGGGGGAAAAACTGTTTTTT. The encoded protein is CASSDQGAGEKLFF.